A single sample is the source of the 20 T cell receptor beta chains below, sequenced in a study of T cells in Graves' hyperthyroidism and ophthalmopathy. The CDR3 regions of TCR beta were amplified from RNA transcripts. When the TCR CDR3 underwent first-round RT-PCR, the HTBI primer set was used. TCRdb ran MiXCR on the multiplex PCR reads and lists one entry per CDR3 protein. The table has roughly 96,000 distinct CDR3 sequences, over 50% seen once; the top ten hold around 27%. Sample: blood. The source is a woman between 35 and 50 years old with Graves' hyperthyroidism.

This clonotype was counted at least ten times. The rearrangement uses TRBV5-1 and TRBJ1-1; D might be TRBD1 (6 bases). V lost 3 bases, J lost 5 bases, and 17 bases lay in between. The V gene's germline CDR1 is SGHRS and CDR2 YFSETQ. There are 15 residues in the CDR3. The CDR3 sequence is CASSSQGSGGTEAFF. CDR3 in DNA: TGCGCCAGCAGCTCCCAGGGGAGCGGTGGAACTGAAGCTTTCTTT. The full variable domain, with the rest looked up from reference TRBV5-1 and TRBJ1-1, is KAGVTQTPRYLIKTRGQQVTLSCSPISGHRSVSWYQQTPGQGLQFLFEYFSETQRNKGNFPGRFSGRQFSNSRSEMNVSTLELGDSALYLCASSSQGSGGTEAFFGQGTRLTVV.

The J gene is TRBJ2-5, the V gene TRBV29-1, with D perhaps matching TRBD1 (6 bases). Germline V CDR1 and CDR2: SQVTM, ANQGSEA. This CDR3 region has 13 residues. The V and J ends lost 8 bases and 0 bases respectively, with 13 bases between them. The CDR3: CSSLRGYQETQYF. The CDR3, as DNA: TGCAGCAGTCTAAGGGGGTACCAAGAGACCCAGTACTTC.

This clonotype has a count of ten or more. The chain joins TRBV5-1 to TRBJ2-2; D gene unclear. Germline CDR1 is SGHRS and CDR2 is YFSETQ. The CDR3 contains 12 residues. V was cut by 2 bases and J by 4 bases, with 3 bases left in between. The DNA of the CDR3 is TGCGCCAGCAGCTTCGTCACCGGGGAGCTGTTTTTT. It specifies CASSFVTGELFF.

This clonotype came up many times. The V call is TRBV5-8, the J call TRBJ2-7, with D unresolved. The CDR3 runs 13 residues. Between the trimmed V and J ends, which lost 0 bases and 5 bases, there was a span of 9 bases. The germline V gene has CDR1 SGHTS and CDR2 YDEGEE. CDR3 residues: CASSLDPWDEQYF. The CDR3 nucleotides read TGTGCCAGCAGCTTGGACCCTTGGGACGAGCAGTACTTC.

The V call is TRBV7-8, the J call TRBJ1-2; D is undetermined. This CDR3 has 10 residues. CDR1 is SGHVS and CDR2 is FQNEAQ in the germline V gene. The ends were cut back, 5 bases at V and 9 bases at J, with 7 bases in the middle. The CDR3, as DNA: TGTGCCAGCAGCCCACAGAGCTACACCTTC. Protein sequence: CASSPQSYTF. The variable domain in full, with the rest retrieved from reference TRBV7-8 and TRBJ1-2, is GAGVSQSPRYKVAKRGQDVALRCDPISGHVSLFWYQQALGQGPEFLTYFQNEAQLDKSGLPSDRFFAERPEGSVSTLKIQRTQQEDSAVYLCASSPQSYTFGSGTRLTVV.

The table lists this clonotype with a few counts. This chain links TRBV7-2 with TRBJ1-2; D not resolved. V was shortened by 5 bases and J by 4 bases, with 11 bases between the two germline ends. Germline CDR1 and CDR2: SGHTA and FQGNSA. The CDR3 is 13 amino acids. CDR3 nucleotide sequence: TGTGCCAGCAGCCATCAACAGATCTATGGCTACACCTTC. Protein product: CASSHQQIYGYTF.

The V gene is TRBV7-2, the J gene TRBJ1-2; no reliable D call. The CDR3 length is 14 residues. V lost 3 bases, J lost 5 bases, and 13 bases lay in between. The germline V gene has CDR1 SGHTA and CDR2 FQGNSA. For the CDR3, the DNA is TGTGCCAGCAGCTTTGACGCAGCGGCTTATGGCTACACCTTC. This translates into CASSFDAAAYGYTF.

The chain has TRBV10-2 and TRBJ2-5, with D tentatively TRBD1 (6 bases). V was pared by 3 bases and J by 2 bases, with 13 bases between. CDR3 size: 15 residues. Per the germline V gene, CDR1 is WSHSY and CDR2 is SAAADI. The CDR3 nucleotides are TGCGCCAGCAGTGAAGAAGGGGGAGATCAAGAGACCCAGTACTTC. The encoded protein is CASSEEGGDQETQYF.

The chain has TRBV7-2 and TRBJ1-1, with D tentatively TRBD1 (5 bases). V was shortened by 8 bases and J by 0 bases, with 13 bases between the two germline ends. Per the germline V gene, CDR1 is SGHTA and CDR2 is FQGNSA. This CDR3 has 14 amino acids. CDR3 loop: CASSAGPMNTEAFF. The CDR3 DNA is TGTGCCAGCTCGGCAGGGCCCATGAACACTGAAGCTTTCTTT.

The DNA of the CDR3 is TGTGCCAGCAGCGTGGGACTAGCGGCAAGGACCCAGTACTTC. Translating gives CASSVGLAARTQYF. The chain has TRBV7-2 and TRBJ2-5, with 11 bases lining up with TRBD2. The J segment lost 7 bases and the V segment lost 5 bases, leaving 6 bases of the junction unmatched. The V gene's germline CDR1 is SGHTA and CDR2 FQGNSA. The CDR3 spans 14 residues.

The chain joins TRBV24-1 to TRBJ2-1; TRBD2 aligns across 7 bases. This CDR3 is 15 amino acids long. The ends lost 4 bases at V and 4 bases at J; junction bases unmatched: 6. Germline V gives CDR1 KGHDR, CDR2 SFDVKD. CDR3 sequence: CATSDLSGKYNEQFF. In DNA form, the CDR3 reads TGTGCCACCAGTGACCTGAGCGGGAAGTACAATGAGCAGTTCTTC.

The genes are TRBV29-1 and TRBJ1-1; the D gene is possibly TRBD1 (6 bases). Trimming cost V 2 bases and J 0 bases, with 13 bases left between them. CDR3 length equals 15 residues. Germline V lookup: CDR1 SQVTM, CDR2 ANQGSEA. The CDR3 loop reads CSVEYQQGVNTEAFF. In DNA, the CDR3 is TGCAGCGTTGAATACCAACAGGGAGTGAACACTGAAGCTTTCTTT. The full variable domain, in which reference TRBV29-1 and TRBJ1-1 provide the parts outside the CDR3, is SAVISQKPSRDICQRGTSLTIQCQVDSQVTMMFWYRQQPGQSLTLIATANQGSEATYESGFVIDKFPISRPNLTFSTLTVSNMSPEDSSIYLCSVEYQQGVNTEAFFGQGTRLTVV.

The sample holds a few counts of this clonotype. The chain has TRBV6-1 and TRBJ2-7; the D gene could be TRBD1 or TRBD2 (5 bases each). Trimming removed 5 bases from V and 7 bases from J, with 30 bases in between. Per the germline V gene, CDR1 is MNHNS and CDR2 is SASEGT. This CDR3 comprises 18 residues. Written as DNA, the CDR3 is TGTGCCAGCAGTCTGGGGTGGGACCCAAGAACCCCTTCCGGGGAGCAGTACTTC. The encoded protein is CASSLGWDPRTPSGEQYF.

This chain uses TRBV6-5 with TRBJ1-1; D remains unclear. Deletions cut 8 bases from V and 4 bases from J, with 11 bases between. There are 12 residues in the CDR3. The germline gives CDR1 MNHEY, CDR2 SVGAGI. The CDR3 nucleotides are TGTGCCAGCCTGAGCGAGGGCACTGAAGCTTTCTTT. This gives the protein CASLSEGTEAFF.

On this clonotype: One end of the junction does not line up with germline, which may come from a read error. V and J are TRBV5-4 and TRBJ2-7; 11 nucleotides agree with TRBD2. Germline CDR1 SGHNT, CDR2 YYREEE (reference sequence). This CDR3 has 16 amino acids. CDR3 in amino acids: CASSSRTSGLSYEQYF. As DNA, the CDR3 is TGCGCCAGCAGTTCCCGGACTAGCGGGTTATCCTACGAGCAGTACTTC.

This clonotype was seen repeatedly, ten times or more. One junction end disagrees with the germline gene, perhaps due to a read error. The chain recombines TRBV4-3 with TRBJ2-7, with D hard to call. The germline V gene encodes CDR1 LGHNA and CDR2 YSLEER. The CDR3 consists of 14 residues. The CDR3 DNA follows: TGCGCCAGCAGCCAAGATTTTGGCCCCTATGAGCAGTACTTC. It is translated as CASSQDFGPYEQYF.

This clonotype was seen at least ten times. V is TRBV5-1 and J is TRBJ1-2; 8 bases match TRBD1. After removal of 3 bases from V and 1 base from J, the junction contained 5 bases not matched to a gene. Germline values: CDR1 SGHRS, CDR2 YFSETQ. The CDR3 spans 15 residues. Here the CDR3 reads CASSSGQVYNYGYTF. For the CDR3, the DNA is TGCGCCAGCAGCTCGGGACAGGTGTATAACTATGGCTACACCTTC.

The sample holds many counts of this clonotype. Here the CDR3 reads CASSLGGGEKLFF. As DNA, the CDR3 is TGTGCCAGCAGCTTAGGAGGAGGTGAAAAACTGTTTTTT. J is TRBJ1-4 and V is TRBV7-2; D is unclear. Germline V CDR1 and CDR2: SGHTA, FQGNSA. The V and J ends lost 1 base and 7 bases respectively, with 7 bases between them. The CDR3 is made up of 13 amino acids.

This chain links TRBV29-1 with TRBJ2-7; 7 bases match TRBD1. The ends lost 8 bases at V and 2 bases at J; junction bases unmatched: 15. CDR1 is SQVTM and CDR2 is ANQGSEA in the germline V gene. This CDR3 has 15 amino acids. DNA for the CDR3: TGCAGCAGCCAAGATGGGACAGCCTTTACCTACGAGCAGTACTTC. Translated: CSSQDGTAFTYEQYF.

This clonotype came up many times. CDR3: CASSAIGGRVAGELFF. CDR3 nucleotide sequence: TGCGCCAGCAGCGCCATAGGAGGGAGGGTTGCCGGGGAGCTGTTTTTT. The V gene is TRBV5-1, the J gene TRBJ2-2, with TRBD2 matching over 7 bases. The CDR3 length is 16 residues. In germline, CDR1 is SGHRS, CDR2 YFSETQ. With 4 bases clipped from V and 6 bases from J, the junction kept 12 bases outside the gene matches.